A selection of T cell receptor beta chains follows, all from one sample in a study of blood T cell repertoires in COVID-19. Assay: immunoSEQ multiplex PCR; the TCRdb copy retains only in-frame clones and omits some. The table lists approximately 250,000 clones, 84% of them singletons. The sequenced sample consisted of peripheral blood. Receptors were obtained from a man aged 55 to 69 with acute or convalescent COVID-19. The CDR3 runs from the conserved cysteine through the conserved F or W. Fields, in order: V gene, CDR3 protein.

V: TRBV6-5; CDR3: CASQTGTVNEKLFF
V: TRBV7-9; CDR3: CASSSGQGYSYEQYF
V: TRBV6-2/TRBV6-3; CDR3: CASSYPVPSGEQFF
V: TRBV19; CDR3: CASSIARQPTYGYTF
V: TRBV29-1; CDR3: CSSRGTRSYEQFF
V: TRBV9; CDR3: CASSGTSGSSYNEQFF
V: TRBV10-3; CDR3: CAISGGGLQETQYF
V: TRBV10-1; CDR3: CASSEGGGQTGELFF
V: TRBV7-9; CDR3: CASSLVPGGGSNQPQHF
V: TRBV5-1; CDR3: CASSLSGLSRGSLNTEAFF
V: TRBV9; CDR3: CASSVAIAGVDGELFF
V: TRBV7-3; CDR3: CASSSLAGGTDTQYF
V: TRBV30; CDR3: CAWSLSGGNTIYF
V: TRBV20-1; CDR3: CSATRVHEQYF
V: TRBV6-5; CDR3: CASSYWGLTTDTQYF
V: TRBV28; CDR3: CASSLSSPGRETQYF
V: TRBV3-1/TRBV3-2; CDR3: CASSQGFRSSNQPQHF
V: TRBV19; CDR3: CASRPTSGRPYEQYF
V: TRBV7-9; CDR3: CASSPGTGAYNEQFF
V: TRBV7-6; CDR3: CASSLSPGQGAHEQYF
V: TRBV3-1/TRBV3-2; CDR3: CASSQGGGQGHSPLHF
V: TRBV6-5; CDR3: CASSYSGLTYNEQFF
V: TRBV27; CDR3: CASSLSGTNIPNYGYTF
V: TRBV20-1; CDR3: CSVASIDEQYF
V: TRBV5-4; CDR3: CASSSGLASFNEQFF
V: TRBV10-3; CDR3: CATGGQGSWEQFF
V: TRBV6-5; CDR3: CASSRNRQGYNEQFF